Each of the 2 T cell receptor beta chains below was sequenced from the same sample in a study of Graves' ophthalmopathy and Graves' hyperthyroidism. The sequenced template was RNA, covering the TCR beta CDR3 region. HTBI-primed first-round RT-PCR preceded second-round multiplex PCR. TCRdb called the multiplex PCR reads again in MiXCR, with one record for every CDR3 protein. The sample lists some 360,000 distinct CDR3 sequences, about 15% occurring once. The material sequenced was peripheral blood. The source of these receptors is an adult woman with stable Graves' hyperthyroidism.

The rearrangement links TRBV2 to TRBJ2-2; 10 bases map to TRBD1. V lost 7 bases, J lost 6 bases, and 5 bases stayed unmatched. This CDR3 is 14 amino acids long. The germline V gene has CDR1 SNHLY and CDR2 FYNNEI. The CDR3 spells CASTWDRGPGELFF. The CDR3 DNA follows: TGTGCCAGCACTTGGGACAGGGGTCCCGGGGAGCTGTTTTTT. Variable domain in full (rest from reference TRBV2 and TRBJ2-2): EPEVTQTPSHQVTQMGQEVILRCVPISNHLYFYWYRQILGQKVEFLVSFYNNEISEKSEIFDDQFSVERPDGSNFTLKIRSTKLEDSAMYFCASTWDRGPGELFFGEGSRLTVL.

This clonotype has at least ten counts. The chain combines TRBV9 with TRBJ2-7; 11 positions agree with TRBD2. The CDR3 is made up of 15 amino acids. Trimming took 4 bases from V and 3 from J; bases not matched to a gene: 6. Germline CDR1 and CDR2: SGDLS and YYNGEE. The CDR3 DNA sequence: TGTGCCAGCAGCAGGAGGGGACTAGCGGACTACGAGCAGTACTTC. Its protein product is CASSRRGLADYEQYF.